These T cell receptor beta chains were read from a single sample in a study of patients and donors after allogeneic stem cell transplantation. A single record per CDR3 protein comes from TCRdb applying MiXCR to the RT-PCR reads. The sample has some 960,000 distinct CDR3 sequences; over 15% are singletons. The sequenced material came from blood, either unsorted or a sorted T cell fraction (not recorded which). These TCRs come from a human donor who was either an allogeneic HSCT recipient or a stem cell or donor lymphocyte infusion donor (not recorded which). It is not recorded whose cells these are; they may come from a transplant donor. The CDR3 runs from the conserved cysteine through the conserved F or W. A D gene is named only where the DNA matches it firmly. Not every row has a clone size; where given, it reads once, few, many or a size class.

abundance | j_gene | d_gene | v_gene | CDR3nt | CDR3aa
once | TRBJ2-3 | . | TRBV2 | TGTGCCAGCAGGCGGGACCGGACCAGCACAGATACGCAGTATTTT | CASRRDRTSTDTQYF
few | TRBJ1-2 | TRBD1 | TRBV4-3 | TGCGCCAGCAGCCAAGGAGGGGACAGCTATGGCTACACCTTC | CASSQGGDSYGYTF
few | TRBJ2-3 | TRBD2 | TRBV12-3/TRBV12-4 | TGTGCCAGCAGTTCGACTAGCGGGGGGATGGAGTATTTT | CASSSTSGGMEYF
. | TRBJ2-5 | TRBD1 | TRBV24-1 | TGTGCCACCAGAACCCCTCCGAGGTCGGGACAGGGGCAAGAGACCCAGTACTTC | CATRTPPRSGQGQETQYF
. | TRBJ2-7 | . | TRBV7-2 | TGTGCCAGCAGCCAAGGTTTTGGGGCCGAGCAGTACTTC | CASSQGFGAEQYF
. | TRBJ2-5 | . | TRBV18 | TGTGCCAGCTCACTTCAGAGCGAAGGGACCCAGTACTTC | CASSLQSEGTQYF
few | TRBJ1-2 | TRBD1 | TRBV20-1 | TGCAGTGCTAGATCGATTCCGGGACAGGGGACCTATGGCTACACCTTC | CSARSIPGQGTYGYTF
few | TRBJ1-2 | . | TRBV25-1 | TGTGCCAGCAGTTACCGGGGAGCGGATGGCTACACCTTC | CASSYRGADGYTF
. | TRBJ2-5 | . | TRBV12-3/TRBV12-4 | TGTGCCAGCAGTTCCTTAGATGGAAAGACCCAGTACTTC | CASSSLDGKTQYF
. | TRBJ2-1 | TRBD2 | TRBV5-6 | TGTGCCAGCAGCTCCCTCTGGAGGCTAGCGGGGGCCGCCTACAATGAGCAGTTCTTC | CASSSLWRLAGAAYNEQFF
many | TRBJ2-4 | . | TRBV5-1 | TGCGCCAGCAGCGCGGGACAGCTAGCCAAAAACATTCAGTACTTC | CASSAGQLAKNIQYF
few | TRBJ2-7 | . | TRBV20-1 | TGCAGTGCCCTCCTTCGTACCTACGAAGAGCAGTACTTC | CSALLRTYEEQYF
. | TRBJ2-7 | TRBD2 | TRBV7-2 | TGTGCCACCCCGACTAGCGGAGGGGACAACGAGCAGTACTTC | CATPTSGGDNEQYF
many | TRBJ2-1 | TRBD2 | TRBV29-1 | TGCAGCGTTCCGGGGGGGAGCTCCTACAATGAGCAGTTCTTC | CSVPGGSSYNEQFF
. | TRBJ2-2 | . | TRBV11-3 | TGTGCCAGCAGCTTAGACCGACCTGACACCGGGGAGCTGTTTTTT | CASSLDRPDTGELFF
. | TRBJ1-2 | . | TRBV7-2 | TGTGCCAGCAGCTTAGGGATAGGGAGGGGAACTAACTATGGCTACACCTTC | CASSLGIGRGTNYGYTF
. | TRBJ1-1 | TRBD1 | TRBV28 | TGTGCCAGAAAAAAACAGGGGAGGAACACTGAAGCTTTCTTT | CARKKQGRNTEAFF
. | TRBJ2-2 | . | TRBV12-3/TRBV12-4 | TGTGCCAGCAGTCAAGGGAGGGGGCTAGGAACCGGGGAGCTGTTTTTT | CASSQGRGLGTGELFF
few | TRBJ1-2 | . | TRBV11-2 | TGTGCCAGCAGCGAGTCTTTCGGTCAACGAAGGCCTTATAACTATGGCTACACCTTC | CASSESFGQRRPYNYGYTF
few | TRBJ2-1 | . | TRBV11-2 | TGTGCCAGCAGCTTAGAGGACTCTGGCAATGAGCAGTTCTTC | CASSLEDSGNEQFF
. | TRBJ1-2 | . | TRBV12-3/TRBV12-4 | TGTGCCAGCAGTTTAGCGAGAGTACGGGTATATGGCTACACCTTC | CASSLARVRVYGYTF
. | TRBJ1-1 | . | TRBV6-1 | TGTGCCAGCAACAACAGGCAGGGGAACACTGAAGCTTTCTTT | CASNNRQGNTEAFF
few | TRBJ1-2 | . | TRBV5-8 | TGTGCCAGCAGCTTGGATGGATATGATAATACCTTC | CASSLDGYDNTF
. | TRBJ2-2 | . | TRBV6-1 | TGTGCCAGCAGTACACTCGGGCTAGTGAACACCGGGGAGCTGTTTTTT | CASSTLGLVNTGELFF
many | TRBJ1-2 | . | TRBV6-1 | TGTGCCAGCAGTCCTGCTAACTATGGCTACACCTTC | CASSPANYGYTF
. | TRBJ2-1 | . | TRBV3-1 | TGTGCCAGCAGCCAACTTCGGGACTCTCACAATGAGCAGTTCTTC | CASSQLRDSHNEQFF
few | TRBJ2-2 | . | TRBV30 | TGTGCCTGCCGGGGGCCTTCCACCGGGGAGCTGTTTTTT | CACRGPSTGELFF
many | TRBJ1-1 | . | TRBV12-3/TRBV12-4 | TGTGCCAGCAGCCCCCGAAGGGAGGGGACTGAAGCTTTCTTT | CASSPRREGTEAFF
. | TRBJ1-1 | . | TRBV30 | TGTGCCTGGAGTGTAGGGCAGGGGAACACTGAAGCTTTCTTT | CAWSVGQGNTEAFF
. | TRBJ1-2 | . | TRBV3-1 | TGTGCCAGCAGCGGGCCGGGACAAGGGCCTAACTATGGCTACACCTTC | CASSGPGQGPNYGYTF
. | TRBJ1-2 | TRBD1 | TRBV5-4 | TGTGCCAGCAGCTATGGGACAGCTTGCTATGGCTACACCTTC | CASSYGTACYGYTF
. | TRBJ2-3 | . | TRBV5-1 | TGCGCCAGCAGCTTGGAGACAGCTAGCACAGATACGCAGTATTTT | CASSLETASTDTQYF
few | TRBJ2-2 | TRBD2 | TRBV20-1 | TGCAGTGCTAGCAAACCGGGACTAGCGGGAGCCGGGGAGCTGTTTTTT | CSASKPGLAGAGELFF
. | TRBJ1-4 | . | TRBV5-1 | TGCGCCAGCAGCTTGGACGCGTTGGGTGAAAAACTGTTTTTT | CASSLDALGEKLFF
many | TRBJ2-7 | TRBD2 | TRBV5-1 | TGCGCCAGCAGCCCAGGGACTAGCGTGACCTACGAGCAGTACTTC | CASSPGTSVTYEQYF
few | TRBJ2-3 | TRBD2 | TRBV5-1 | TGCGCCAGCAGCTTCAGGACTAGCGGGAGTAGTTCTGATACGCAGTATTTT | CASSFRTSGSSSDTQYF
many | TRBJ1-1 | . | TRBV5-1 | TGCGCCAGCAGCTTGGAAGCAAGAGTTGAAGCTTTCTTT | CASSLEARVEAFF
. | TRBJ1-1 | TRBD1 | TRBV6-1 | TGTGCCAGCAGACGCCTCGGGACAGGGGTAAACACTGAAGCTTTCTTT | CASRRLGTGVNTEAFF
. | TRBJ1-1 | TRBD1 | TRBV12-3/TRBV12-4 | TGTGCCAGCAGTTGGGGCGGGACAGGGGCGACTGAAGCTTTCTTT | CASSWGGTGATEAFF
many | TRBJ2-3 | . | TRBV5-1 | TGCGCCAGCAGCTTGGGCAGGAGAACAGATACGCAGTATTTT | CASSLGRRTDTQYF
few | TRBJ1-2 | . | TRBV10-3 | TGTGCCATCAGCCTAACCCCACCCCGGGATGGCTACACCTTC | CAISLTPPRDGYTF
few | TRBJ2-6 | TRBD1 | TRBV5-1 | TGCGCCAGCAGCGAGAGGGGACAGATAGTAAAGAGCTCTGGGGCCAACGTCCTGACTTTC | CASSERGQIVKSSGANVLTF
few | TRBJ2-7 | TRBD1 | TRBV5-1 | TGCGCCAGCAGCTTACTCGGCAGGGGGCTTTCGGGTGACGAGCAGTACTTC | CASSLLGRGLSGDEQYF
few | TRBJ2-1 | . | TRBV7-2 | TGTGCCAGCAGCTTAGTAGGGACCCTAGGCAATGAGCAGTTCTTC | CASSLVGTLGNEQFF
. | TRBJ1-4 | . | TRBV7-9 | TGTGCCAGCAGCTATTTCGTCTCGGCCGCGAATGAAAAACTGTTTTTT | CASSYFVSAANEKLFF
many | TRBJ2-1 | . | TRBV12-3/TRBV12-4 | TGTGCCAGCAGTTTATATGGGAGCTCCTACAATGAGCAGTTCTTC | CASSLYGSSYNEQFF